The 2 T cell receptor beta chains listed next were all sequenced from one sample in a study of T cells in Graves' hyperthyroidism and ophthalmopathy. TCR beta CDR3 sequences were amplified from RNA transcripts. The primer set for the first-round RT-PCR of the TCR CDR3 was HTBI. TCRdb analysed the multiplex PCR reads with MiXCR anew, one entry per CDR3 protein. Among 400,000 to 550,000 distinct CDR3 sequences listed, roughly 24% were seen once. The sequenced material came from blood. These receptors were taken from a woman under 40 with Graves' ophthalmopathy.

On this clonotype itself: A much larger clone is a single base away; this may be a read error. The V gene is TRBV28, the J gene TRBJ1-3; weak D call: TRBD1 (5 bases). The CDR3 is 16 residues long. Trimming pared 3 bases from V and 4 bases from J, leaving 16 bases between. Germline V lookup: CDR1 MDHEN, CDR2 SYDVKM. The CDR3 DNA reads as TGTGCCAGCAGTTTCTCGTTTCCAGGGACCGGAAACACCATATATTTT. This translates into CASSFSFPGTGNTIYF.

The chain joins TRBV25-1 to TRBJ1-6; D is undetermined. Germline V lookup: CDR1 MGHDK, CDR2 SYGVNS. The CDR3 totals 14 residues. Trimming removed 2 bases from V and 7 bases from J, with 9 bases in between. The DNA of the CDR3 is TGTGCCAGCAGTGAAAGGTTAAGAAATTCACCCCTCCACTTT. Amino acid sequence: CASSERLRNSPLHF.